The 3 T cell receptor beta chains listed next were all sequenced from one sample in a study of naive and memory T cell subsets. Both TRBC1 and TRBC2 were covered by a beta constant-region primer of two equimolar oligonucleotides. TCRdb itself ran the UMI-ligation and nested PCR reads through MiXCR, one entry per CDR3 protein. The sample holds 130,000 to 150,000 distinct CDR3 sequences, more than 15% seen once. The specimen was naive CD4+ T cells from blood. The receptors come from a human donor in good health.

The CDR3 DNA is TGTGCCAGTTCCGCAGGTTTTAGCACAGATACGCAGTATTTT. Its translation is CASSAGFSTDTQYF. The V call is TRBV2, the J call TRBJ2-3; no reliable D call. Trimming pared 9 bases from V and 0 bases from J, leaving 13 bases between. This CDR3 region has 14 residues. Germline V gene data show CDR1 as SNHLY and CDR2 as FYNNEI.

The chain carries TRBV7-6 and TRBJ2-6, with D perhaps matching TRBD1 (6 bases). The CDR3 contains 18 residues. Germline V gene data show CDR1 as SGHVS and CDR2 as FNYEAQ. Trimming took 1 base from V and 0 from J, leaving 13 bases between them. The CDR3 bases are TGTGCCAGCAGCTTAGAAGGGACACCTACCTCTGGGGCCAACGTCCTGACTTTC. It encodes CASSLEGTPTSGANVLTF.

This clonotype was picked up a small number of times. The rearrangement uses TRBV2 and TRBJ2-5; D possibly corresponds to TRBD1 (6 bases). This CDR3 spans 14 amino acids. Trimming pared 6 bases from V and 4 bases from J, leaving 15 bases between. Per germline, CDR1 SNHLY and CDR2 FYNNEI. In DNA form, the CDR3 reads TGTGCCAGCAGAGGGGGACACACTATAGAGACCCAGTACTTC. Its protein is CASRGGHTIETQYF.